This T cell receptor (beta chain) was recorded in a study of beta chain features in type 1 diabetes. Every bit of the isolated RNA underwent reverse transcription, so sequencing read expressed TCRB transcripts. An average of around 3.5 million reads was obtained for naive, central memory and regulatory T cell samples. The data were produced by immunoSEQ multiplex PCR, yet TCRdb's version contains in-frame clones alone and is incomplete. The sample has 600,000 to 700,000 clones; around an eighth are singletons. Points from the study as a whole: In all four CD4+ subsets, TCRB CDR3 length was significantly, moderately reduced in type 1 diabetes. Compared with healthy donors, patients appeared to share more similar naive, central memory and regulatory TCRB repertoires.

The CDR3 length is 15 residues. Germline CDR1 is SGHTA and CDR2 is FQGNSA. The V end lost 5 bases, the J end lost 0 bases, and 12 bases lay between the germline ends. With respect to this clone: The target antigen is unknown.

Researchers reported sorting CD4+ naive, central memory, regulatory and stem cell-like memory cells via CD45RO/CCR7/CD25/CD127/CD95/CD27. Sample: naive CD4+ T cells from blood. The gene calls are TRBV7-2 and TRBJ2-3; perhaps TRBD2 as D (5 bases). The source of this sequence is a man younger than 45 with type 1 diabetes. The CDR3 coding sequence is TGTGCCAGCAGCGACCGACTAACTAGCACAGATACGCAGTATTTT. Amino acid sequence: CASSDRLTSTDTQYF.